The entry below gives a single T cell receptor beta chain sequence along with its context. This sample is part of a study of blood T cell repertoires in COVID-19. Study details: COVID-19 samples from acute and convalescent phases originated in the United States, Italy and Spain.

The germline V gene encodes CDR1 SQVTM and CDR2 ANQGSEA. The length of the CDR3 is 13 residues. Trimming removed 5 bases from V and 3 bases from J, with 8 bases in between. As originally analysed: Amplification of reference gene primers provided the estimated nucleated cell counts. Data came from immunoSEQ multiplex PCR; TCRdb stores just in-frame clones and leaves some out. V and J calls and clone size follow that table, whereas D and trimming were derived from the DNA. The sample lists 200,000 to 300,000 clones, roughly 86% seen once, with roughly 5.6% in the top ten. The source material was peripheral blood. The chain is built from TRBV29-1 and TRBJ2-6, with a weak D call TRBD1 (5 bases). The TCR originated in an older woman with COVID-19, enrolled during active disease. The chain's CDR3 is CSVTGSGANVLTF. The DNA for the CDR3 is TGCAGCGTTACAGGCAGTGGGGCCAACGTCCTGACTTTC. Looking up the rest from reference TRBV29-1 and TRBJ2-6 gives the full variable domain: SAVISQKPSRDICQRGTSLTIQCQVDSQVTMMFWYRQQPGQSLTLIATANQGSEATYESGFVIDKFPISRPNLTFSTLTVSNMSPEDSSIYLCSVTGSGANVLTFGAGSRLTVL.